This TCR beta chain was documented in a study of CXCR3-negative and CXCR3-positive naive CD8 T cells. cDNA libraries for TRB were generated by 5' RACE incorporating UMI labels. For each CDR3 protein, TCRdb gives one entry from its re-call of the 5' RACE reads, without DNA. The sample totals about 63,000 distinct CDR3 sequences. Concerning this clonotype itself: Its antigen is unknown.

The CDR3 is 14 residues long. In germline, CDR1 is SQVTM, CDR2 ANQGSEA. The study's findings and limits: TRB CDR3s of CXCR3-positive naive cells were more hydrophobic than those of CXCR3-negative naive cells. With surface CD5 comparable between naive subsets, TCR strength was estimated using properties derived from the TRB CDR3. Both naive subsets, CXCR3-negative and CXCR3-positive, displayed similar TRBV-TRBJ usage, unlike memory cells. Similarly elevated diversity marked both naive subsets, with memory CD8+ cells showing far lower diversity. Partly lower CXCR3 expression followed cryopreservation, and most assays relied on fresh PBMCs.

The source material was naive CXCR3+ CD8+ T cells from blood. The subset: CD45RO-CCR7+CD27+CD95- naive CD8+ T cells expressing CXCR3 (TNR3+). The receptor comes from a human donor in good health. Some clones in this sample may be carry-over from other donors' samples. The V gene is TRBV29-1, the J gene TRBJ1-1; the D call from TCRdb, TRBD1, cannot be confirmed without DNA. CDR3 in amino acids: CSVNPGQLNTEAFF.